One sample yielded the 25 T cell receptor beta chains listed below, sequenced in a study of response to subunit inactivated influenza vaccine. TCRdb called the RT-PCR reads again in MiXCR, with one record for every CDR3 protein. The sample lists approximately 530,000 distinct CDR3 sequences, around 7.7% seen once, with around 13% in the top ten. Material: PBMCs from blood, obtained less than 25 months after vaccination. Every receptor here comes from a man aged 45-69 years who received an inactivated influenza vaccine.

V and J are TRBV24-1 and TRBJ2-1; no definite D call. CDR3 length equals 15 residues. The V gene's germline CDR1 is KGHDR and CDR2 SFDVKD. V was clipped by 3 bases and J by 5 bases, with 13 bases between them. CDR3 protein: CATSDSLRPDNEQFF. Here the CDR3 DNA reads TGTGCCACCAGTGATAGTCTACGCCCGGACAATGAGCAGTTCTTC.

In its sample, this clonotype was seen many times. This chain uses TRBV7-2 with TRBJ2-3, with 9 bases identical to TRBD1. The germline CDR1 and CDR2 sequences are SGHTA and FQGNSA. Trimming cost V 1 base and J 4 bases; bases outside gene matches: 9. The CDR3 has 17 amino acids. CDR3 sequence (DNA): TGTGCCAGCAGCTTAGGAAAAGGACAGGGGTGGCCAGATACGCAGTATTTT. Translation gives CASSLGKGQGWPDTQYF.

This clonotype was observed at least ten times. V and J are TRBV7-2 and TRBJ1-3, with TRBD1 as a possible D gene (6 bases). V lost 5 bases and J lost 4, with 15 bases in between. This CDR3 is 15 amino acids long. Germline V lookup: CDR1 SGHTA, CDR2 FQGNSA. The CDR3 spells CASSQDDRMGNTIYF. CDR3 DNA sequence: TGTGCCAGCAGCCAAGATGACAGGATGGGAAACACCATATATTTT.

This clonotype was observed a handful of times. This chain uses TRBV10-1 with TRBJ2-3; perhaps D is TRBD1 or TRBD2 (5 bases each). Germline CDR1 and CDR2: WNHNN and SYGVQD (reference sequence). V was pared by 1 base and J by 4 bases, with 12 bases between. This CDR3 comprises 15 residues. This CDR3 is CASSEYIRGADTQYF. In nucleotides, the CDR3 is TGCGCCAGCAGTGAGTACATCCGGGGCGCAGATACGCAGTATTTT.

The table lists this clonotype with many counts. The CDR3 loop reads CASSLATSAAYEQYF. DNA for the CDR3: TGTGCCAGCAGCTTAGCTACTAGCGCTGCCTACGAGCAGTACTTC. The chain links TRBV7-2 to TRBJ2-7; 7 positions agree with TRBD2. This CDR3 is 15 amino acids long. The junction had 4 bases not matched to a gene; V was cut back by 0 bases and J by 2 bases. Germline CDR1 and CDR2: SGHTA and FQGNSA.

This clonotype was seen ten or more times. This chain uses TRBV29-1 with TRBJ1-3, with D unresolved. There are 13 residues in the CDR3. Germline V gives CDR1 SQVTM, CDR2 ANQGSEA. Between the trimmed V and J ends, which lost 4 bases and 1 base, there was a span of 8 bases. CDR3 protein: CSVGLGSGNTIYF. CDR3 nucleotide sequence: TGCAGCGTTGGCTTGGGGTCTGGAAACACCATATATTTT.

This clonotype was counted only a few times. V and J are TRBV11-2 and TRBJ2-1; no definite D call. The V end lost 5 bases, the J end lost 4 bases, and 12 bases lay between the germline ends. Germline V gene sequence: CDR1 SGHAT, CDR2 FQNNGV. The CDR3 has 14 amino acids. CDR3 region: CASSPPSQYNEQFF. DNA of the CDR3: TGTGCCAGCAGCCCACCATCCCAATACAATGAGCAGTTCTTC.

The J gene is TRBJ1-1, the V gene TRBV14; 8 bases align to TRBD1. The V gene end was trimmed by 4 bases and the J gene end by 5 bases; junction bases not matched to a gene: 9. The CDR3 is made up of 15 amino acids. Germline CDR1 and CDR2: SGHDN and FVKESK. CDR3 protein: CASSRTTGVETEAFF. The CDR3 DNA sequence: TGTGCCAGCAGCCGAACGACAGGGGTTGAGACTGAAGCTTTCTTT.

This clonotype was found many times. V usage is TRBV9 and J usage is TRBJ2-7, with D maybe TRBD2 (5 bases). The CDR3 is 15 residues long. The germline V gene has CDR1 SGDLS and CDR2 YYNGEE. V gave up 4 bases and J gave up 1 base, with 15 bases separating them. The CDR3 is CASSLTEAGSYEQYF. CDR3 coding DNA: TGTGCCAGCAGCCTCACGGAGGCAGGATCCTACGAGCAGTACTTC.

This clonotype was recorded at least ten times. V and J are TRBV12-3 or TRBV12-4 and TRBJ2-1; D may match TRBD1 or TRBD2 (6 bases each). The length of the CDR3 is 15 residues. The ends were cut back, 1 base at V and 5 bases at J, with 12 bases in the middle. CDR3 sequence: CASSLGRGGDNEQFF. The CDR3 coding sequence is TGTGCCAGCAGTTTAGGCAGGGGAGGCGACAATGAGCAGTTCTTC.

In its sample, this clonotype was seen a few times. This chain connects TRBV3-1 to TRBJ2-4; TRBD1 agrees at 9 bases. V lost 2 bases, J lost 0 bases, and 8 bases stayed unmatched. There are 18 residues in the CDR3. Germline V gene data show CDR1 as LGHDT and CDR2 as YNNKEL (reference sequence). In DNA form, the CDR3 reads TGTGCCAGCAGCCAACGGGACAGGGCCCTCCTAGCCAAAAACATTCAGTACTTC. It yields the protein CASSQRDRALLAKNIQYF.

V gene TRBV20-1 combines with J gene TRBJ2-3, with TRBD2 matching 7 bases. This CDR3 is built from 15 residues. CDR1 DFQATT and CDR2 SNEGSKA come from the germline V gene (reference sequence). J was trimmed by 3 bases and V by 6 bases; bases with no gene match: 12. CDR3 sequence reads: CSAKLGGSGTDTQYF. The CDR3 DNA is TGCAGTGCCAAGCTGGGCGGGAGCGGAACAGATACGCAGTATTTT.

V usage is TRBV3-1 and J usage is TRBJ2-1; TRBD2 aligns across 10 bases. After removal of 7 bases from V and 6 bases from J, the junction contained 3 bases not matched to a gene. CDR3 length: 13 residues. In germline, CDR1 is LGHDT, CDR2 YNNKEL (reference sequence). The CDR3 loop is CASTLAGANEQFF. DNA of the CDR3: TGTGCCAGCACCCTAGCGGGGGCCAATGAGCAGTTCTTC.

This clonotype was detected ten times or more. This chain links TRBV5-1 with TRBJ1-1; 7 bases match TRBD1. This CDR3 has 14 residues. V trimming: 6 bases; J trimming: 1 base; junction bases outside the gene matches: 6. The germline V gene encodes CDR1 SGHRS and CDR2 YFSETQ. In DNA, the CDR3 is TGCGCCAGCAATTTGGCAGGGGGGAACACTGAAGCTTTCTTT. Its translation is CASNLAGGNTEAFF.

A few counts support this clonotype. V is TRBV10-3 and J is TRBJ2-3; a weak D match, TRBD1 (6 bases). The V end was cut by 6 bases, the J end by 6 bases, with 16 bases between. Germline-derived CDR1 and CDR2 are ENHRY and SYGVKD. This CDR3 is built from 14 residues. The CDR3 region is CAIRQGSGTDTQYF. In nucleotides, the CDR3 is TGTGCCATCAGGCAGGGGAGTGGAACTGATACGCAGTATTTT.

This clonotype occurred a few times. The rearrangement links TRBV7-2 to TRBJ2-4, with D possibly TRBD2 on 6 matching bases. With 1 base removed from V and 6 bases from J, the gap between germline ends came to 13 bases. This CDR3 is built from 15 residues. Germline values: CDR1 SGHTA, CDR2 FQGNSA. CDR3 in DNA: TGTGCCAGCAGCTTAGACCCTGGGACTTTAAACATTCAGTACTTC. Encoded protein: CASSLDPGTLNIQYF.

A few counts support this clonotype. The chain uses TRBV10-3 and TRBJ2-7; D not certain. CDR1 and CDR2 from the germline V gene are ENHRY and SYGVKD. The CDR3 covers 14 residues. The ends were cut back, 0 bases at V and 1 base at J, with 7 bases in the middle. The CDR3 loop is CAISESRFSYEQYF. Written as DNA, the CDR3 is TGTGCCATCAGTGAGTCCAGGTTTTCCTACGAGCAGTACTTC.

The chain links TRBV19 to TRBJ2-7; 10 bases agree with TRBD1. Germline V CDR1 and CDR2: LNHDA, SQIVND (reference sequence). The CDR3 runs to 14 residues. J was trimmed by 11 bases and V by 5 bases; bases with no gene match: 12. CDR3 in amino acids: CASSVSGTGVEKYF. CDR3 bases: TGTGCCAGTAGTGTTTCCGGGACAGGGGTTGAAAAGTACTTC.

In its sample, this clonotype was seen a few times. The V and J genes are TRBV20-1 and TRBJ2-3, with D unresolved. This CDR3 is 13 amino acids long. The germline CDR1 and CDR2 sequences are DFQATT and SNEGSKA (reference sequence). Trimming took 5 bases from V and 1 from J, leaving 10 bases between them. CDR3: CSAPLSGTDTQYF. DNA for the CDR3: TGCAGTGCTCCCTTAAGCGGCACAGATACGCAGTATTTT.

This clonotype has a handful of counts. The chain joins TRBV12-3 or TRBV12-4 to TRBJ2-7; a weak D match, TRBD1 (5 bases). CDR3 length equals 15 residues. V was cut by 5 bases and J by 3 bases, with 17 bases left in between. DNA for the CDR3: TGTGCCAGCAGTGCCCTAGTACAGGTTGGCTACGAGCAGTACTTC. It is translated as CASSALVQVGYEQYF.

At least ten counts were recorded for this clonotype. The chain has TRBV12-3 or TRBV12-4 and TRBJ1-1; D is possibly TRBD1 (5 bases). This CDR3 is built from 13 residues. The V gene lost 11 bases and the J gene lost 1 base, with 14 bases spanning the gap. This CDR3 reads CAGGGRANTEAFF. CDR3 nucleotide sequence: TGTGCCGGGGGGGGACGGGCGAACACTGAAGCTTTCTTT.

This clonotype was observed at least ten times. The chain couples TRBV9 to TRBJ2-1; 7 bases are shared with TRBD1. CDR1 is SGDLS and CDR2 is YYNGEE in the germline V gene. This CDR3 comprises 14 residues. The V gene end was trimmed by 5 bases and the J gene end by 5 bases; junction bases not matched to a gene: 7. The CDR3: CASSPTGSDNEQFF. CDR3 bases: TGTGCCAGCAGTCCGACAGGGTCAGACAATGAGCAGTTCTTC.

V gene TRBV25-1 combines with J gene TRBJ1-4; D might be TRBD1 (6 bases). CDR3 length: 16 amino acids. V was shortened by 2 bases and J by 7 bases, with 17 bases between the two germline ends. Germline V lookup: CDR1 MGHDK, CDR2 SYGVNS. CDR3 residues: CASSEEGGRWPEKLFF. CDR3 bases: TGTGCCAGCAGTGAAGAAGGGGGACGGTGGCCTGAAAAACTGTTTTTT.

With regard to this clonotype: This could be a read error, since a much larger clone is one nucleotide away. This CDR3 is CASSPGLAGSFEQFF. CDR3 coding DNA: TGTGCCAGCAGCCCCGGACTAGCGGGGTCCTTTGAGCAGTTCTTC. The V gene is TRBV5-6, the J gene TRBJ2-1; 12 nucleotides agree with TRBD2. CDR3 length: 15 residues. Germline loops: CDR1 SGHDT, CDR2 YYEEEE. V lost 4 bases, J lost 9 bases, and 8 bases stayed unmatched.

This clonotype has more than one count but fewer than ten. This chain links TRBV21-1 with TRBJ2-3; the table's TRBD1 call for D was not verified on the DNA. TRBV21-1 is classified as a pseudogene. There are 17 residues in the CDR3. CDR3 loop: CASIPLLSKRRPDTQYF. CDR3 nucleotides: TGTGCCAGCATCCCCCTCCTGAGCAAGCGGAGGCCAGATACGCAGTATTTT.